Presented here are 27 T cell receptor beta chains from one specimen sequenced in a study of cytomegalovirus exposure and HLA in healthy donors (dated by TCRdb to 2017 to 2019). The library relied on the immunoSEQ multiplex PCR assay. For the multiplex PCR, a mixture combining 60 forward primers for TCR Vbeta segments and 13 reverse primers for TCR Jbeta segments was used. This immuneACCESS table, as held by TCRdb, lists in-frame sequences with V and J called but not all clones. Of the missing ones, under half trace to an unresolved V gene in checked studies; the others have no known cause. Recorded for this sample are about 190,000 clones; approximately 81% of them occurred a single time. The ten largest clones capture approximately 2.3% of the sample. The sequenced sample consisted of PBMCs. These receptor sequences come from a male donor in good health and CMV-seronegative.

The rearrangement links TRBV30 to TRBJ1-4; possibly TRBD1 for D (5 bases). The V end was cut by 8 bases, the J end by 3 bases, with 13 bases between. From germline, CDR1 is GTSNPN and CDR2 SVGIG (reference sequence). This CDR3 spans 13 amino acids. The CDR3 sequence: CAGTPPANEKLFF. CDR3 DNA: TGTGCCGGGACCCCGCCAGCTAATGAAAAACTGTTTTTT.

The rearrangement links TRBV2 to TRBJ1-3, with 7 bases aligning to TRBD1. V was pared by 5 bases and J by 1 base, with 8 bases of the junction left unmatched. The CDR3 extends over 16 amino acids. Looked up from germline, CDR1 is SNHLY and CDR2 is FYNNEI. Here the CDR3 reads CASSHGTANSGNTIYF. CDR3 in DNA: TGTGCCAGCAGTCACGGGACAGCTAATTCTGGAAACACCATATATTTT.

V gene TRBV4-2 combines with J gene TRBJ2-7; tentative D call: TRBD2 (5 bases). Germline CDR1 reads LGHNA; CDR2 reads YNFKEQ. With 3 bases removed from V and 6 bases from J, the gap between germline ends came to 12 bases. The length of the CDR3 is 13 residues. The CDR3 DNA is TGTGCCAGCAGCCAGGAAACTAGTTCCGAGCAGTACTTC. Its protein product is CASSQETSSEQYF.

This clone was observed a single time. This chain connects TRBV5-4 to TRBJ2-2, with 9 bases identical to TRBD2. The CDR3 consists of 17 residues. V lost 4 bases to trimming and J lost 3 bases; unmatched junction nucleotides: 10. Germline V gene data show CDR1 as SGHNT and CDR2 as YYREEE (reference sequence). CDR3 amino acids: CASSAPGTSPHTGELFF. CDR3 DNA: TGTGCCAGCAGCGCCCCCGGGACTAGCCCCCACACCGGGGAGCTGTTTTTT.

This clone was observed many times. CDR3 DNA: TGTGCCAGCAGTGACGGGACTAGCGGGGGGGCGGATACGCAGTATTTT. This encodes CASSDGTSGGADTQYF. The J gene is TRBJ2-3, the V gene TRBV6-4, with TRBD2 matching over 16 bases. V gave up 2 bases and J gave up 6 bases; unmatched junction bases: 2. Germline V gene lookup returns CDR1 MRHNA and CDR2 SNTAGT. CDR3 length: 16 residues.

With respect to this clone: At one of its ends the junction is not consistent with the germline gene, which may arise from a read error. The rearrangement joins TRBV6-5 to TRBJ1-1; D remains ambiguous. Germline CDR1 and CDR2: MNHEY and SVGAGI. There are 14 residues in the CDR3. CDR3 in DNA: TGTGCCAGCATATCAGAGGGAGGGAACGCTGAAGCTTTCTTT. This sequence encodes CASISEGGNAEAFF.

This rearrangement joins TRBV7-3 to TRBJ2-1; 13 bases align to TRBD2. This CDR3 contains 15 residues. With 1 base clipped from V and 10 bases from J, the junction kept 4 bases outside the gene matches. CDR1 SGHTA and CDR2 FQGTGA come from the germline V gene. The chain's CDR3 is CASSLILAGGGEQFF. In DNA, the CDR3 is TGTGCCAGCAGCTTAATACTAGCGGGAGGGGGGGAGCAGTTCTTC. Full variable domain (outside the CDR3, taken from reference TRBV7-3 and TRBJ2-1): GAGVSQTPSNKVTEKGKYVELRCDPISGHTALYWYRQSLGQGPEFLIYFQGTGAADDSGLPNDRFFAVRPEGSVSTLKIQRTERGDSAVYLCASSLILAGGGEQFFGPGTRLTVL.

The rearrangement joins TRBV28 to TRBJ2-5; 14 bases are a match to TRBD2. The CDR3 spans 16 residues. J lost 5 bases, V lost 5 bases, and 7 bases had no gene match. Looked up from germline, CDR1 is MDHEN and CDR2 is SYDVKM. The CDR3 reads CASSKGLAGGRETQYF. The CDR3 coding sequence is TGTGCCAGCAGTAAAGGACTAGCGGGAGGCCGGGAGACCCAGTACTTC.

The genes are TRBV19 and TRBJ2-7, with a weak D call TRBD1 (5 bases). The CDR3 runs to 15 residues. Per germline, CDR1 LNHDA and CDR2 SQIVND (reference sequence). V lost 2 bases and J 3 bases, leaving 14 bases between the germline ends. The CDR3 is CASSISPAGNYEQYF. The CDR3 DNA reads TGTGCCAGTAGTATATCCCCGGCAGGGAACTACGAGCAGTACTTC.

The chain combines TRBV9 with TRBJ2-3, with D perhaps matching TRBD1 (6 bases). Germline V gene data show CDR1 as SGDLS and CDR2 as YYNGEE. Trimming took off 4 bases at V and 6 bases at J, with 12 bases between the two ends. The CDR3 loop spans 13 amino acids. As DNA, the CDR3 is TGTGCCAGCAGCTCCCGAGACAGGGATACGCAGTATTTT. It codes for CASSSRDRDTQYF.

This clone was counted many times. The V and J genes are TRBV11-3 and TRBJ2-7; perhaps TRBD1 as D (6 bases). V lost 1 base and J lost 0, with 7 bases in between. CDR1 is SGHNT and CDR2 is YENEEA in the germline V gene. The CDR3 runs to 14 residues. CDR3 DNA sequence: TGTGCCAGCAGCTTAGCGGACAGCTCCTACGAGCAGTACTTC. Translation: CASSLADSSYEQYF. Full variable domain (missing parts from reference TRBV11-3 and TRBJ2-7): EAGVVQSPRYKIIEKKQPVAFWCNPISGHNTLYWYLQNLGQGPELLIRYENEEAVDDSQLPKDRFSAERLKGVDSTLKIQPAELGDSAVYLCASSLADSSYEQYFGPGTRLTVT.

The rearrangement joins TRBV27 to TRBJ2-5, with 8 bases that match TRBD2. Germline trimming cut 4 bases from V and 5 bases from J; bases unmatched to any gene: 6. CDR1 and CDR2 (germline): MNHEY, SMNVEV (reference sequence). There are 14 residues in the CDR3. CDR3 loop: CASSSRTSRETQYF. For the CDR3, the DNA is TGTGCCAGCAGTTCAAGGACTAGCCGGGAGACCCAGTACTTC.

The J gene is TRBJ2-1, the V gene TRBV10-3; 12 nucleotides match TRBD2. Trimming cost V 0 bases and J 10 bases; bases outside gene matches: 7. Germline CDR1 and CDR2: ENHRY and SYGVKD. This CDR3 is 16 amino acids long. DNA for the CDR3: TGTGCCATCAGTGAGTCCCCTAGCGGGGGGGCCGGGGAGCAGTTCTTC. Its translation is CAISESPSGGAGEQFF.

This clone was picked up a small number of times. The V and J genes are TRBV27 and TRBJ1-1; 7 bases are shared with TRBD1. Germline V gives CDR1 MNHEY, CDR2 SMNVEV (reference sequence). Losses at the gene ends were 5 bases for V and 4 bases for J; bases not matched to a gene: 7. The CDR3 has 14 amino acids. For the CDR3, the DNA is TGTGCCAGCAGTCCCTGGACAGGAGGCACTGAAGCTTTCTTT. This translates into CASSPWTGGTEAFF.

The V gene is TRBV6-1, the J gene TRBJ1-2, with D possibly being TRBD1 (6 bases). The V end lost 1 base, the J end lost 4 bases, and 10 bases lay between the germline ends. Germline CDR1 reads MNHNS; CDR2 reads SASEGT. The CDR3 runs to 14 residues. In nucleotides, the CDR3 is TGTGCCAGCAGTGAAGGACGACAGGTCTATGGCTACACCTTC. This gives the protein CASSEGRQVYGYTF.

This chain connects TRBV29-1 to TRBJ1-1, with 7 bases matching TRBD1. The V and J ends lost 7 bases and 0 bases, in that order; junction bases with no gene match: 5. Germline V lookup: CDR1 SQVTM, CDR2 ANQGSEA. The CDR3 length is 13 residues. The CDR3 bases are TGCAGCGCCAACAGGGGACTGAACACTGAAGCTTTCTTT. It yields the protein CSANRGLNTEAFF. Full variable domain (outside the CDR3, taken from reference TRBV29-1 and TRBJ1-1): SAVISQKPSRDICQRGTSLTIQCQVDSQVTMMFWYRQQPGQSLTLIATANQGSEATYESGFVIDKFPISRPNLTFSTLTVSNMSPEDSSIYLCSANRGLNTEAFFGQGTRLTVV.

The chain employs TRBV9 and TRBJ1-1; 9 bases are shared with TRBD1. The CDR3 totals 18 residues. V shed 0 bases, J shed 0 bases, and the junction held 9 bases outside the gene matches. The germline V gene has CDR1 SGDLS and CDR2 YYNGEE. The CDR3 coding sequence is TGTGCCAGCAGCGTAGGGGGGACAGGGTATACAATGAACACTGAAGCTTTCTTT. It translates to CASSVGGTGYTMNTEAFF.

This chain connects TRBV6-5 to TRBJ1-1, with TRBD1 identical over 7 bases. Germline CDR1 reads MNHEY; CDR2 reads SVGAGI. The CDR3 totals 13 residues. V lost 5 bases, J lost 1 base, and 1 base stayed unmatched. This CDR3 is CASSDRENTEAFF. As DNA, the CDR3 is TGTGCCAGCAGTGACAGGGAGAACACTGAAGCTTTCTTT.

This clone appeared once. The V and J genes are TRBV15 and TRBJ1-5; D remains ambiguous. Trimming took 0 bases from V and 7 from J, leaving 16 bases between them. CDR1 is LNHNV, CDR2 YYDKDF, per germline (reference sequence). The CDR3 extends over 16 amino acids. DNA for the CDR3: TGTGCCACCAGCAGAGATGGCGGAACCATCAACCAGCCCCAGCATTTT. Its protein product is CATSRDGGTINQPQHF.

This chain connects TRBV4-2 to TRBJ2-5, with 9 bases that match TRBD2. Trimming at V came to 1 base and at J to 9 bases, leaving 15 bases not matched to a gene. The CDR3 is 17 amino acids. Per the germline V gene, CDR1 is LGHNA and CDR2 is YNFKEQ. Here the CDR3 DNA reads TGTGCCAGCAGCCAAGGTGTGGAACTAGCGGGCACATCGGCCCAGTACTTC. This codes for CASSQGVELAGTSAQYF.

The V gene is TRBV6-6, the J gene TRBJ1-5; D unresolved. V was cut by 8 bases and J by 3 bases, with 8 bases left in between. Germline-derived CDR1 and CDR2 are MNHNY and SVGAGI (reference sequence). The CDR3 loop spans 12 amino acids. CDR3 nucleotide sequence: TGTGCCAGCGAGGAAAACAATCAGCCCCAGCATTTT. Translating gives CASEENNQPQHF.

This clone was seen a handful of times. The chain couples TRBV4-3 to TRBJ2-1, with 7 positions matching TRBD2. V lost 0 bases and J lost 4; bases outside the gene matches: 6. CDR1 and CDR2 from the germline V gene are LGHNA and YSLEER. The CDR3 contains 16 residues. This CDR3 reads CASSQDLPSGYNEQFF. The CDR3 DNA follows: TGCGCCAGCAGCCAAGATCTGCCTAGCGGATACAATGAGCAGTTCTTC.

The V call is TRBV28, the J call TRBJ1-4; D might be TRBD1 (5 bases). Looked up from germline, CDR1 is MDHEN and CDR2 is SYDVKM. The CDR3 is 14 amino acids. V shed 5 bases and J shed 4 bases, with 11 bases lying between them. Here the CDR3 DNA reads TGTGCCAGCAGTAATGGGGCTCTTAATGAAAAACTGTTTTTT. It encodes CASSNGALNEKLFF.

The chain is built from TRBV7-2 and TRBJ1-5; D is possibly TRBD1 (5 bases). CDR3 size: 16 residues. V shed 1 base and J shed 1 base, with 11 bases lying between them. CDR1 is SGHTA, CDR2 FQGNSA, per germline. The CDR3 DNA reads as TGTGCCAGCAGCTTAGTCGGGGGAGGGAGCAATCAGCCCCAGCATTTT. Residues: CASSLVGGGSNQPQHF.

The rearrangement joins TRBV6-5 to TRBJ2-7; 8 nucleotides align to TRBD1. Germline V gene data show CDR1 as MNHEY and CDR2 as SVGAGI. This CDR3 is built from 15 residues. Germline trimming cut 6 bases from V and 1 base from J; bases unmatched to any gene: 8. The CDR3 loop reads CASSRQGTLSYEQYF. CDR3 DNA: TGTGCCAGCAGCCGACAGGGGACCTTATCCTACGAGCAGTACTTC.

The rearrangement joins TRBV19 to TRBJ2-7; 8 bases are a match to TRBD1. V lost 10 bases to trimming and J lost 5 bases; unmatched junction nucleotides: 16. The germline gives CDR1 LNHDA, CDR2 SQIVND (reference sequence). The CDR3 consists of 15 residues. CDR3 protein: CATLGGGQGADEQYF. Here the CDR3 DNA reads TGTGCCACTCTGGGGGGAGGACAGGGAGCGGACGAGCAGTACTTC.

The chain's CDR3 is CASSQGLPGQGLSPLHF. The CDR3 DNA reads as TGCGCCAGCAGCCAAGGCCTCCCGGGACAGGGGCTGTCACCCCTCCACTTT. This chain joins TRBV4-3 and TRBJ1-6; TRBD1 aligns across 10 bases. CDR3 size: 17 residues. From germline, CDR1 is LGHNA and CDR2 YSLEER. V dropped 1 base and J dropped 10; count of bases not matched to a gene: 10.